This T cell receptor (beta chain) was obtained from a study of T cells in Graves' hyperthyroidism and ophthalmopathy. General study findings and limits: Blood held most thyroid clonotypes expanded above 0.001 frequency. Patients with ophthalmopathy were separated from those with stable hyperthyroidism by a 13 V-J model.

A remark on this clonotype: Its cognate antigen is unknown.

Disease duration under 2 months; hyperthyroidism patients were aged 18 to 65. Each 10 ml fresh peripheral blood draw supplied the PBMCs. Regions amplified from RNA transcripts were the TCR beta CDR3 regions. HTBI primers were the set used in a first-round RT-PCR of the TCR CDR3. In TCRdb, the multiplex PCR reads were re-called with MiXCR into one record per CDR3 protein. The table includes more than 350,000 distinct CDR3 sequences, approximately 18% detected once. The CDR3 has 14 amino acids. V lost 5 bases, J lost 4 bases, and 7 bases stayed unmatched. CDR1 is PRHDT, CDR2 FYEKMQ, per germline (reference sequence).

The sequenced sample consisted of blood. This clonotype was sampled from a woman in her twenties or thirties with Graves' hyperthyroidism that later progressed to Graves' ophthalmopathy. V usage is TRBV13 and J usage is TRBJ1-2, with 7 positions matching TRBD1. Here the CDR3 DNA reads TGTGCCAGCAGCCCCAGGGGGAGTGGCTATGGCTACACCTTC. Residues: CASSPRGSGYGYTF.